This T cell receptor (beta chain) was documented in a study of identical twins (dated by TCRdb to between 2015 and 2016). A note on the overall study: To test whether fetal clonotypes persist, the study used deep sequencing on TCR alpha and beta repertoires from monozygotic twins, unrelated adults of various ages, and cord blood. Replicate twin experiments were performed at different times using different library preparation protocols to rule out contamination.

From cysteine to phenylalanine, the CDR3 is 16 amino acids long. Just the 48-base CDR3 DNA is kept, in frame starting at base 1. V is pared back by 7 bases and J by 3 bases, with 19 bases lying between the germline termini. CDR1 and CDR2 are read off the germline V gene (reference sequence) as MNHNY and SVGAGI. Beyond this particular receptor, the publication reports: Conclusions relied on cross-sectional statistical analysis, since the same donors could not be followed over many years. Out-of-frame TCR alpha sequences shared between twins showed an excess of low generation-probability sequences compared with coincidental sharing between unrelated individuals. In beta out-of-frame sequences, excess twin sharing was weaker, because having fewer shared sequences lowered the signal-to-noise ratio. Abundant cord blood beta clonotypes carried fewer insertions; young adult naive repertoires showed a weaker similar trend, while memory repertoires showed none. In monozygotic twins, recombination models systematically underestimated out-of-frame TCR alpha sharing, but the models matched the sharing seen between unrelated individuals. Invariant T cells such as MAIT and iNKT could partly confound zero-insertion analyses, though diverse VJ usage argued against this for most clonotypes.

Details on this clonotype: This clone's antigen is unknown. It has no much larger one-base neighbor in the sample; base qualities were not kept.

Libraries were made using 5' RACE. TCRdb records Illumina HiSeq 2000 as the sequencer. Template switching introduced a universal primer binding site; the final cDNA contained a unique molecular identifier, enabling accurate counting of TCR cDNA molecules. Specific primers in the conserved constant-segment region were used to synthesize first-strand cDNA for TCR alpha and beta chains. To control for contamination, each cDNA library was double barcoded with a SMART-Mk sample barcode plus Illumina barcodes. TruSeq adapter sequences and Illumina sample barcodes were added in two successive PCR steps. TCR alpha and beta cDNA libraries were sequenced on the Illumina HiSeq platform with custom primers. From the authors' description of their analysis: Unique molecular identifiers were extracted from raw reads with MiGEC, and CDR3 positions were determined with MiXCR. For each individual, recombination models were inferred using an EM algorithm with the repgenHMM and IGoR tools. The analysis of shared clonotypes was done with the tcR package in R, with sharing normalized by the product of cloneset sizes. To study raw recombination free of thymic and clonal selection effects, out-of-frame nonproductive sequences were analyzed. In TCRdb, the public reads were trimmed at Q25 with fastp and aligned with MiXCR, with productive beta chains retained. Each entry is one CDR3 protein sequence, shown with its most common DNA and genes. The V and J calls and clone size come from TCRdb's table, not from the authors' own analysis. This sample is represented by 1.5 million to 2 million distinct CDR3 sequences; about 32% of them were singletons. The ten largest clones add up to more than 0.25% of the sample.

Only healthy Caucasian donors were included. This receptor was identified in a newborn girl in good health. Here the chain combines TRBV6-6 and TRBJ2-4; the D segment might be TRBD1 or TRBD2, since each matches 5 bases. The sample was cord blood. CDR3 sequence: CASTPGPYTHKNIQYF. The DNA sequence follows: TGTGCCAGCACCCCGGGACCGTACACTCACAAAAACATTCAGTACTTC.